This T cell receptor beta chain emerged from a study of blood T cell repertoires in COVID-19 (dated by TCRdb to the early 2020s). Background on the whole study: Samples covering the acute and convalescent phases of COVID-19 were provided by collaborators in the United States, Italy and Spain. The prospective study material was composed of cDNA or gDNA derived from T cells, B-cell-depleted T cells, or PBMCs. Deeply sampled blood TCRbeta repertoires from subjects exposed to, actively infected with, or recovered from COVID-19 were included in the dataset. The repertoires were released in a freely available public database meant as a resource for research on the immune response to SARS-CoV-2. The samples were drawn from the first 160 participants of the ongoing ImmuneRACE study and from 1,254 subjects provided by 6 global collaborators. Nearly every sample came with metadata listing a de-identified subject ID, COVID-19 status, age in years and sex. HLA class I and class II types, where available, came from metadata supplied by the sample provider rather than from assay-based typing. Broad study findings and their caveats: The amount of clinical and demographic metadata varied by source and participant and was provided uncurated.

The immunoSEQ Assay, a bias-controlled multiplex PCR, was used to amplify TCRbeta CDR3 regions from genomic DNA. In the source study's methods: The number of nucleated cells in each sample was estimated by amplification of reference gene primers within the assay. To quantify the absolute abundance of each unique TCRbeta CDR3 rearrangement, sequence reads were collapsed and filtered. For each sample, productive Simpson clonality was calculated as the square root of Simpson's diversity index across productive rearrangements. Drawn from immuneACCESS, this table holds only the in-frame rearrangements with V and J called that TCRdb kept. Clones are partly lost; checked studies trace under half to an unresolved V gene and leave the rest unexplained. The DNA gave D and trimming, while V, J and clone size come from that table. This sample lists about 180,000 clones; around 80% were detected once. The ten top clones hold more than 5.5% of the sample.

Whole blood was collected in K2EDTA tubes by collaborating institutions according to the institutions' own protocols. Collaborator samples were shipped for TCRbeta analysis as frozen whole blood, isolated PBMCs, or DNA extracted from either sample type. From a lookup of the germline V gene, CDR1 and CDR2 are SGHTA and FQGTGA. The CDR3 runs 13 amino acids, cysteine and phenylalanine included. The retained sequence is limited to the CDR3, 39 bases, with the frame set at the first base. From V the trimming removes 4 bases and from J it removes 10 bases, while the gene matches leave 7 bases of the junction unaccounted for. In regard to this clone: Its antigen has not been determined. Qualities for individual bases were not recorded, and no much larger clone is one base off.

The clonotype was recovered from a human donor in a cohort sampled during active COVID-19. Sequencing used peripheral blood. The rearranged chain carries TRBV7-3 and TRBJ2-3, with 8 middle bases fitting TRBD1. The DNA sequence follows: TGTGCCAGCAGCTGGACAGGGACCGACGCGCAGTATTTT. It encodes CASSWTGTDAQYF.